These 12 T cell receptor beta chains were all obtained from the same sample, sequenced in a study of T cell responses to AZD1222 COVID-19 vaccine. Data came from immunoSEQ multiplex PCR; TCRdb stores just in-frame clones and leaves some out. The profile shows tens of thousands of clones, 70% to 80% of them singletons. The sequencing here drew on peripheral blood, taken on day 0 of AZD1222 vaccination. These receptors all stem from an adult in good health.

The chain recombines TRBV20-1 with TRBJ2-7; D gene uncertain. Germline CDR1 reads DFQATT; CDR2 reads SNEGSKA (reference sequence). The V and J ends lost 4 bases and 3 bases respectively, with 7 bases between them. CDR3 size: 11 residues. CDR3 nucleotide sequence: TGCAGTGCTAATGTTAACTACGAGCAGTACTTC. Translated: CSANVNYEQYF.

J is TRBJ2-1 and V is TRBV27; 8 bases are a match to TRBD2. The CDR3 runs to 15 residues. V dropped 3 bases and J dropped 4; count of bases not matched to a gene: 5. CDR1 and CDR2 (germline): MNHEY, SMNVEV (reference sequence). The CDR3 sequence: CASSLRLAPYNEQFF. Written as DNA, the CDR3 is TGTGCCAGCAGTTTGCGACTAGCGCCTTACAATGAGCAGTTCTTC.

The genes are TRBV9 and TRBJ2-2; D is unresolved. V lost 0 bases to trimming and J lost 2 bases, with 5 bases between them. Germline loops: CDR1 SGDLS, CDR2 YYNGEE. The length of the CDR3 is 14 residues. This CDR3 is CASSVAGNTGELFF. For the CDR3, the DNA is TGTGCCAGCAGCGTAGCAGGTAACACCGGGGAGCTGTTTTTT.

V and J are TRBV29-1 and TRBJ2-5; no firm D call. The CDR3 extends over 13 amino acids. The V end lost 0 bases, the J end lost 2 bases, and 7 bases lay between the germline ends. Germline CDR1 SQVTM, CDR2 ANQGSEA. The CDR3 DNA reads TGCAGCGTTGAAGATCCGCGACAAGAGACCCAGTACTTC. Amino acids: CSVEDPRQETQYF.

Comments on this clone: At the DNA level, this CDR3 is encoded by other sequences in the same sample as well. The genes are TRBV28 and TRBJ1-2; D uncertain. The CDR3 contains 13 residues. Germline lookup yields CDR1 MDHEN and CDR2 SYDVKM. V dropped 3 bases and J dropped 4 bases, with 9 bases sitting between them. CDR3 residues: CASSLAGPYGYTF. The CDR3 DNA reads TGTGCCAGCAGTTTGGCAGGCCCCTATGGCTACACCTTC.

The rearrangement links TRBV30 to TRBJ1-2, with a tentative D call TRBD1 (5 bases). The CDR3 extends over 13 amino acids. CDR1 and CDR2 from the germline V gene are GTSNPN and SVGIG (reference sequence). V lost 2 bases and J lost 8, with 15 bases in between. CDR3 in amino acids: CAWSRGWEGGYTF. The CDR3 DNA sequence: TGTGCCTGGAGTAGAGGGTGGGAGGGGGGCTACACCTTC.

This chain joins TRBV24-1 and TRBJ2-3, with D perhaps matching TRBD2 (6 bases). Trimming left V 9 bases short and J 2 bases short, with 8 bases between. The CDR3 contains 12 residues. Germline V gene lookup returns CDR1 KGHDR and CDR2 SFDVKD. The CDR3 spells CATEDYTDTQYF. In DNA form, the CDR3 reads TGTGCCACCGAGGACTACACAGATACGCAGTATTTT.

Notes on this clone: Other nucleotide sequences from this sample produce the same CDR3. This chain joins TRBV19 and TRBJ2-5; D gene unclear. Trimming took off 8 bases at V and 5 bases at J, with 9 bases between the two ends. The CDR3 is 11 amino acids. CDR1 is LNHDA and CDR2 is SQIVND in the germline V gene (reference sequence). The CDR3 protein is CASSSRETQYF. CDR3 DNA: TGTGCCAGTTCATCCCGGGAGACCCAGTACTTC.

This clone appeared once. The genes are TRBV5-4 and TRBJ2-7; D assignment may be TRBD1 or TRBD2 (5 bases each). Germline assignment: CDR1 SGHNT and CDR2 YYREEE (reference sequence). The CDR3 has 14 amino acids. Trimming removed 4 bases from V and 1 base from J, with 12 bases in between. The CDR3 DNA follows: TGTGCCAGCAGCCAGAGGGGCTTATCCTACGAGCAGTACTTC. It specifies CASSQRGLSYEQYF.

The chain uses TRBV28 and TRBJ1-2; D gene unclear. The CDR3 is 11 residues long. V was clipped by 5 bases and J by 8 bases, with 9 bases between them. The germline V gene has CDR1 MDHEN and CDR2 SYDVKM. The CDR3 nucleotides read TGTGCCAGCAGTATTGGGAGGGGCTACACCTTC. It specifies CASSIGRGYTF.

The rearrangement uses TRBV19 and TRBJ1-3; a possible D gene is TRBD1 (5 bases). Germline CDR1 and CDR2: LNHDA and SQIVND (reference sequence). The V and J ends lost 5 bases and 0 bases respectively, with 11 bases between them. CDR3 length: 15 residues. CDR3 in amino acids: CASSGTGYSGNTIYF. CDR3 coding DNA: TGTGCCAGTAGTGGAACAGGATACTCTGGAAACACCATATATTTT. The full variable domain, in which reference TRBV19 and TRBJ1-3 provide the parts outside the CDR3, is DGGITQSPKYLFRKEGQNVTLSCEQNLNHDAMYWYRQDPGQGLRLIYYSQIVNDFQKGDIAEGYSVSREKKESFPLTVTSAQKNPTAFYLCASSGTGYSGNTIYFGEGSWLTVV.

The V and J genes are TRBV6-5 and TRBJ2-1; D unresolved. The CDR3 is made up of 15 amino acids. CDR1 and CDR2 (germline): MNHEY, SVGAGI. Trimming cost V 1 base and J 5 bases, with 12 bases left between them. In DNA form, the CDR3 reads TGTGCCAGCAGTTACTATAGTAGCCAGGACAATGAGCAGTTCTTC. Translated: CASSYYSSQDNEQFF.